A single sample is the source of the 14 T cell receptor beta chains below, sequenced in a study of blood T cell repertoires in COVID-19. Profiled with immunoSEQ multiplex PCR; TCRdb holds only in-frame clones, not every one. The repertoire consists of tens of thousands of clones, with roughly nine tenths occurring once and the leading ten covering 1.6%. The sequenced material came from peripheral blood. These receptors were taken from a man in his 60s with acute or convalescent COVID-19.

Here the CDR3 DNA reads TGCGCCAGCAGCCAAGGTGAGGCAGGGGGCAATCAGCCCCAGCATTTT. It codes for CASSQGEAGGNQPQHF. The chain links TRBV4-1 to TRBJ1-5, with D perhaps TRBD1 (6 bases). The CDR3 runs to 16 residues. Germline V gene sequence: CDR1 MGHRA, CDR2 YSYEKL. Trimming pared 1 base from V and 2 bases from J, leaving 12 bases between.

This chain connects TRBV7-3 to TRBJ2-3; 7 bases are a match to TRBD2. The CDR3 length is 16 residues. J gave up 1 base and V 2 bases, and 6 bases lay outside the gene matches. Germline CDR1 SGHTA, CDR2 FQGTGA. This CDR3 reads CASSLVGRVRTDTQYF. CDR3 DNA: TGTGCCAGCAGCTTAGTAGGGAGGGTGCGCACAGATACGCAGTATTTT.

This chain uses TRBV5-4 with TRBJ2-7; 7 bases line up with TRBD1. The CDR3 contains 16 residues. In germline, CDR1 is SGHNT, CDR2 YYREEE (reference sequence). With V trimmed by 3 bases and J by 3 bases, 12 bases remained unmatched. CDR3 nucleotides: TGTGCCAGCAGCTCCCCGACGGGGACAGCAAACTACGAGCAGTACTTC. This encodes CASSSPTGTANYEQYF.

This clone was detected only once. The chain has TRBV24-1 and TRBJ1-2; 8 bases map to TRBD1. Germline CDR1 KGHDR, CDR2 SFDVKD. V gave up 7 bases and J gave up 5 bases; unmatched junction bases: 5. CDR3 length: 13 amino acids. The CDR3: CATSRTGGYGYTF. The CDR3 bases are TGTGCCACCAGCCGCACAGGGGGATATGGCTACACCTTC.

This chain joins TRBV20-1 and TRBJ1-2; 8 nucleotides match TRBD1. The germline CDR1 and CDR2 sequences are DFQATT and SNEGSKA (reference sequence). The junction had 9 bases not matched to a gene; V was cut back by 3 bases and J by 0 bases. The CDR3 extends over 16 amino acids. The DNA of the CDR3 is TGCAGTGCTAGTGCCCAGGGGGCCAATTCTAACTATGGCTACACCTTC. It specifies CSASAQGANSNYGYTF.

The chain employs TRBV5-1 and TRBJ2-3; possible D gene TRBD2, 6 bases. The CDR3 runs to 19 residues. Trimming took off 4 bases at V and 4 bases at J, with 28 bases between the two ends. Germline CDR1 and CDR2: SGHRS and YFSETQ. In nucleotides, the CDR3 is TGCGCCAGCAGCCAGGACGGGACTCCGTTTACCGTTCAATCAGATACGCAGTATTTT. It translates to CASSQDGTPFTVQSDTQYF.

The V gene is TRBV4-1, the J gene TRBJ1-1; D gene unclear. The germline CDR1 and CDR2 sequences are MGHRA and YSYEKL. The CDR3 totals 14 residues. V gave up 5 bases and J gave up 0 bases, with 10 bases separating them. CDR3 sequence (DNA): TGCGCCAGCAGCTTTCCCACAGTGAACACTGAAGCTTTCTTT. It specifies CASSFPTVNTEAFF.

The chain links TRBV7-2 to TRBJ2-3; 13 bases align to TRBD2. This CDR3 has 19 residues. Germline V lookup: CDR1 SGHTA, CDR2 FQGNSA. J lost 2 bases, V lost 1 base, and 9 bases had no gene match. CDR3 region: CASSLGPRGLAGITDTQYF. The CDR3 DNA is TGTGCCAGCAGCTTAGGCCCCCGGGGACTAGCGGGGATCACAGATACGCAGTATTTT.

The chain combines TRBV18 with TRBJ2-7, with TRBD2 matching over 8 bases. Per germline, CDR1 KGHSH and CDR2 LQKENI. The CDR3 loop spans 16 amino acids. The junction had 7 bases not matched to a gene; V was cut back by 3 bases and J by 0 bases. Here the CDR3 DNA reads TGTGCCAGCTCACCGCAGGGCGGGGGGAGCTCCTACGAGCAGTACTTC. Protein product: CASSPQGGGSSYEQYF.

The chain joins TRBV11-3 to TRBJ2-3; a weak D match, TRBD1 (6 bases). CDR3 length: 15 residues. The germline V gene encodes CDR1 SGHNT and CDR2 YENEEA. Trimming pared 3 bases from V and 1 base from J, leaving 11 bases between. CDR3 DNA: TGTGCCAGCAGCTTTGGAAGACAGGGCACAGATACGCAGTATTTT. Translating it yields CASSFGRQGTDTQYF.

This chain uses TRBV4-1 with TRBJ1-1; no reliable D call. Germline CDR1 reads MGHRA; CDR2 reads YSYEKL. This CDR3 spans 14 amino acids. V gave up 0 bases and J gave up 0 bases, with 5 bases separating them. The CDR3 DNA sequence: TGCGCCAGCAGCCAAGATCCCGTGAACACTGAAGCTTTCTTT. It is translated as CASSQDPVNTEAFF.

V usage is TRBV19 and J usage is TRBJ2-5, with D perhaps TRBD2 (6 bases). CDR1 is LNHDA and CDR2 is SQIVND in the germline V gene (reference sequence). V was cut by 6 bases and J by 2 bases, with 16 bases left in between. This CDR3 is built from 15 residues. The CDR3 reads CASREVSGRQETQYF. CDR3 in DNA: TGTGCCAGTAGAGAGGTTTCCGGGAGACAAGAGACCCAGTACTTC.

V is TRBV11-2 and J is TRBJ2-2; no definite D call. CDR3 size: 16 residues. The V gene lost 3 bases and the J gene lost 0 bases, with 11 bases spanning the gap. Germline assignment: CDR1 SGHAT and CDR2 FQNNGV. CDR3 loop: CASSFTRSTNTGELFF. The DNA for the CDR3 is TGTGCCAGCAGCTTTACCCGATCTACGAACACCGGGGAGCTGTTTTTT. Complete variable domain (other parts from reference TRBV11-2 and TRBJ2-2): EAGVAQSPRYKIIEKRQSVAFWCNPISGHATLYWYQQILGQGPKLLIQFQNNGVVDDSQLPKDRFSAERLKGVDSTLKIQPAKLEDSAVYLCASSFTRSTNTGELFFGEGSRLTVL.

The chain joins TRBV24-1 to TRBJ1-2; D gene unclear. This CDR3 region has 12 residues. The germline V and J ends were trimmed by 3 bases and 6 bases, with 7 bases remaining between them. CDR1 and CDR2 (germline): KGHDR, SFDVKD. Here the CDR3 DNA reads TGTGCCACCAGTGATGAGTCGAATGGCTACACCTTC. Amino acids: CATSDESNGYTF.